The sequence of this TCR beta chain was determined in a study of regulatory T cells in long-lasting Graves disease. Many counts were recorded for this clonotype. Time point described: newly diagnosed GD, antithyroid drugs for less than 3 months. Extracted PBMC RNA gave rise to the TCR library. From germline, CDR1 is SGHNT and CDR2 YYREEE (reference sequence). The J segment lost 5 bases and the V segment lost 10 bases, leaving 10 bases of the junction unmatched. The CDR3 loop spans 13 amino acids. For TCR beta, libraries came from iRepertoire HTBI primers and Arm-PCR of CDR3 regions. TCRdb recomputed calls from the multiplex PCR reads with MiXCR, one row per CDR3 protein. The sample has around 470,000 distinct CDR3 sequences; approximately 14% are singletons. These data also featured in a second study, about T cells in Graves' hyperthyroidism and ophthalmopathy. That report adds: TCR CDR3 regions were first amplified by RT-PCR with HTBI primers. Most thyroid clonotypes expanded above 0.001 were also detected in blood.

The chain combines TRBV5-4 with TRBJ2-7; 9 nucleotides match TRBD1. The source of this sequence is a woman between 45 and 60 years old with Graves disease. The input for sequencing was peripheral blood mononuclear cells (PBMCs), taken at new diagnosis, from a patient treated with antithyroid drugs. The CDR3 DNA is TGTGCCTCGAAACAGGGGGCGAGAGACGAGCAGTACTTC. Translated, it gives CASKQGARDEQYF. Together with reference TRBV5-4 and TRBJ2-7, the CDR3 gives the full variable domain: ETGVTQSPTHLIKTRGQQVTLRCSSQSGHNTVSWYQQALGQGPQFIFQYYREEENGRGNFPPRFSGLQFPNYSSELNVNALELDDSALYLCASKQGARDEQYFGPGTRLTVT.